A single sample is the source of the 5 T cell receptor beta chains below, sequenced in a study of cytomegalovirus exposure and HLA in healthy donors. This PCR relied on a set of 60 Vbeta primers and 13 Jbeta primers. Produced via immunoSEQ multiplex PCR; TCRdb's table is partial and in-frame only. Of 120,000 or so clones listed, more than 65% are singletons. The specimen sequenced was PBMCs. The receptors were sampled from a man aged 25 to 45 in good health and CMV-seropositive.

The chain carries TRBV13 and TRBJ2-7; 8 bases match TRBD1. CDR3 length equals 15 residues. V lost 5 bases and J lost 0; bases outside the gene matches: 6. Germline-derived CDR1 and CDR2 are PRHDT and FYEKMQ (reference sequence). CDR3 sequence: CASSKKQGASYEQYF. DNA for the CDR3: TGTGCCAGCAGCAAAAAGCAGGGGGCCTCCTACGAGCAGTACTTC.

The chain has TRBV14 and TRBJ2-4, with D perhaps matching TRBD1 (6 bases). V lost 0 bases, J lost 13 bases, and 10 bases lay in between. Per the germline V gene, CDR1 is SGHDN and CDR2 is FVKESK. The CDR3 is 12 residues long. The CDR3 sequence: CASSQDRTVQYF. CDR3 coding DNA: TGTGCCAGCAGCCAAGATCGGACAGTCCAGTACTTC.

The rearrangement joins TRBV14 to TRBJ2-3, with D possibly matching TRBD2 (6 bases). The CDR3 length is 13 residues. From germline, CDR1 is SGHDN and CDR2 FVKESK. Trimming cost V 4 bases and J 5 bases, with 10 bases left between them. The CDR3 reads CASSPLGGDTQYF. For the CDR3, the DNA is TGTGCCAGCAGCCCCCTCGGGGGAGATACGCAGTATTTT. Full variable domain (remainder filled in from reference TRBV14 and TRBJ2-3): EAGVTQFPSHSVIEKGQTVTLRCDPISGHDNLYWYRRVMGKEIKFLLHFVKESKQDESGMPNNRFLAERTGGTYSTLKVQPAELEDSGVYFCASSPLGGDTQYFGPGTRLTVL.

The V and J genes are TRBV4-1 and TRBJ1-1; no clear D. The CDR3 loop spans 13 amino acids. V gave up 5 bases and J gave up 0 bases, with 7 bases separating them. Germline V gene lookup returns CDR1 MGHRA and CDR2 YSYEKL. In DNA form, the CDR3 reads TGCGCCAGCAGCTCTCGGGTGAACACTGAAGCTTTCTTT. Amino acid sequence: CASSSRVNTEAFF.

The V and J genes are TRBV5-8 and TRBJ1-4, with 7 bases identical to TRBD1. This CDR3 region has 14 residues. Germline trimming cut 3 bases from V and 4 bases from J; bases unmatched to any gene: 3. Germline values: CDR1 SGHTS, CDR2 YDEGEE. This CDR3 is CASSSTGFNEKLFF. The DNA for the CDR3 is TGTGCCAGCAGCTCGACAGGGTTTAATGAAAAACTGTTTTTT.